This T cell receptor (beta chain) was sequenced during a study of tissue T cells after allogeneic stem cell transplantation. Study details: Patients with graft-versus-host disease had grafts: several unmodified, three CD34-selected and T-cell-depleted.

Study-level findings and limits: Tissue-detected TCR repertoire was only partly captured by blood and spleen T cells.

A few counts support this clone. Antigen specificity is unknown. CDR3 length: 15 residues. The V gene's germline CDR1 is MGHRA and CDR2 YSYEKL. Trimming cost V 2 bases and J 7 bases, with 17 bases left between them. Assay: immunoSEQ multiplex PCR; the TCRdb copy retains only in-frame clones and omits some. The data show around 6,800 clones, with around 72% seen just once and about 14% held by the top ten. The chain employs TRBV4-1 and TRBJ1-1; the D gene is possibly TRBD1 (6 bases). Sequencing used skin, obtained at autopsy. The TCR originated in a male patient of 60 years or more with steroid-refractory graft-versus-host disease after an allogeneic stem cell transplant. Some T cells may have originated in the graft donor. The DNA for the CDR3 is TGCGCCAGCAGCCAATATGAGGACAGAGGCATTGAAGCTTTCTTT. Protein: CASSQYEDRGIEAFF.